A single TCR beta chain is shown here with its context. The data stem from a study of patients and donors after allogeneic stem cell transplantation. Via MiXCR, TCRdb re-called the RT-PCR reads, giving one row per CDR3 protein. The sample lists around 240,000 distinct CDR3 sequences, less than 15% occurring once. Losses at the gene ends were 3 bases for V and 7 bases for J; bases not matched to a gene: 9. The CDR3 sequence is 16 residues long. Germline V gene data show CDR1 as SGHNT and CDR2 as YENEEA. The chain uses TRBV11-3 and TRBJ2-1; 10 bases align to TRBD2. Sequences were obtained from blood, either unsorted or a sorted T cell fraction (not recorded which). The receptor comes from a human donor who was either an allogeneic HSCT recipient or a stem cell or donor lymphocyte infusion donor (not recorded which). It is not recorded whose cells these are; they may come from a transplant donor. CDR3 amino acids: CASSFDLAGGMNEQFF. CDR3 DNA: TGTGCCAGCAGCTTCGATTTAGCGGGAGGTATGAATGAGCAGTTCTTC.